This section outlines one TCR beta chain sequence together with its context. The record originates from a study of Ad26.COV2.S vaccination and SARS-CoV-2 variants. Clones were sequenced by immunoSEQ multiplex PCR, and TCRdb holds only the in-frame ones, with some missing. The sample includes about 440,000 clones, roughly 88% of them seen just once. Germline trimming cut 3 bases from V and 3 bases from J; bases unmatched to any gene: 8. The germline V gene encodes CDR1 SGHAT and CDR2 FQNNGV. This CDR3 region has 16 residues. Treatment here: some 19 received Ad26.COV2.S at low or high dose, single or two shots; five or six received placebo; per-sample allocation not given. The study sampled participants on day 63 after the first vaccine or placebo injection.

V usage is TRBV11-2 and J usage is TRBJ1-3, with 7 bases identical to TRBD1. The sequences come from peripheral blood, collected in a trial of Ad26.COV2.S vaccine versus placebo. The origin of this receptor is a person aged 18-65 years who received the Ad26.COV2.S COVID-19 vaccine or a placebo. For the CDR3, the DNA is TGTGCCAGCAGCTTTCGACAGGGTGGAGATGGAAACACCATATATTTT. Protein sequence: CASSFRQGGDGNTIYF.